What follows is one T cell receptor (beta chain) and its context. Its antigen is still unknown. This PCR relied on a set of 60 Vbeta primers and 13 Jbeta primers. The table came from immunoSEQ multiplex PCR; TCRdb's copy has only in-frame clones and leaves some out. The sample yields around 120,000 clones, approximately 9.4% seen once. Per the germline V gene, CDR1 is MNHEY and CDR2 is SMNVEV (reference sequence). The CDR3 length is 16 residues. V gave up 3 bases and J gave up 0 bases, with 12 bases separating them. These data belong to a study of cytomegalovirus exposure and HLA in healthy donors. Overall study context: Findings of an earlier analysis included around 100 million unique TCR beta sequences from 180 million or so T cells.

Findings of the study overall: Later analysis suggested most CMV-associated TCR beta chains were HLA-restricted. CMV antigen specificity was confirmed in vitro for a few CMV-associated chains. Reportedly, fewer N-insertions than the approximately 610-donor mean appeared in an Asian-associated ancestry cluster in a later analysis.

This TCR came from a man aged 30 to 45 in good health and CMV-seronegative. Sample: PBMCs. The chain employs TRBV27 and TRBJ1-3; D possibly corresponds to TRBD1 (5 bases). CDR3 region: CASSFSQGGSGNTIYF. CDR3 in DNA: TGTGCCAGCAGTTTTAGTCAGGGTGGCTCTGGAAACACCATATATTTT.